This T cell receptor (beta chain) was sequenced during a study of cytomegalovirus exposure and HLA in healthy donors. Study results and caveats: Sequencing likely generated an artifact that appeared as a cluster of highly shared sequence variants.

V trimming: 6 bases; J trimming: 2 bases; junction bases outside the gene matches: 10. This CDR3 is 14 amino acids long. Looked up from germline, CDR1 is SQVTM and CDR2 is ANQGSEA. The count of this clone is one. The antigen remains unidentified. The PCR ran on 60 Vbeta and 13 Jbeta primers. This table comes from immunoSEQ multiplex PCR, and its TCRdb copy is limited to in-frame clones, with some not included. Counted here are around 200,000 clones, almost 75% occurring once; the ten biggest clones make up less than 4%. The clonotype was recovered from a woman younger than 45 in good health and CMV-seropositive. The source material was PBMCs. This chain uses TRBV29-1 with TRBJ2-7; 7 bases map to TRBD1. CDR3 in DNA: TGCAGCGTGGTCGACAGGGAGAGGACCTACGAGCAGTACTTC. Translated, it gives CSVVDRERTYEQYF.